A few counts support the clone carrying this TCR beta chain. Its antigen is still unknown. This entry comes from a study of T cells after yellow fever vaccination. In the study overall: Fractions containing few cells were prepared with SMART-Seq v4 Ultra Low Input. Study conclusions and caveats: Booster sampling recovered most clones from primary vaccination (about 97% CD4, approximately 90% CD8). FACS-sorted repertoires might harbor abundant contaminating clonotypes from the bulk population.

Generation of TCR cDNA used 5'RACE template switching (which added a universal primer site and UMIs). TCRdb re-called the 5' RACE reads with MiXCR, one entry per CDR3 protein. The sample lists more than 350,000 distinct CDR3 sequences, 9.5% to 13% occurring once. V gave up 7 bases and J gave up 0 bases, with 12 bases separating them. The CDR3 runs 13 residues. Germline CDR1 SQVTM, CDR2 ANQGSEA. The chain uses TRBV29-1 and TRBJ1-1; the D gene is possibly TRBD1 (6 bases). This sequence was found in a man aged 18 to 30 who received the YFV17D yellow fever vaccine. The sequences come from PBMCs, collected on the day of the first yellow fever vaccination. The CDR3 coding sequence is TGCAGCGCCAAAGACAGGTTGAACACTGAAGCTTTCTTT. It specifies CSAKDRLNTEAFF.